The present T cell receptor beta chain was sequenced within a study of T-cell reconstitution after alpha-beta-depleted transplantation in children. Findings and limits, study-wide: Newly produced T cells mostly accounted for T-cell counts and diversity one year post-transplant.

The TCRbeta library incorporated unique molecular identifiers. TCRdb re-called the PCR reads through MiXCR, storing one row per CDR3 protein. The sample shows hundreds of thousands of distinct CDR3 sequences, around 12% of them seen only once. The CDR3 runs 16 residues. Trimming left V 4 bases short and J 6 bases short, with 19 bases between. Per the germline V gene, CDR1 is LNHNV and CDR2 is YYDKDF (reference sequence). At least ten counts were recorded for this clonotype. Its specificity is not known. The V call is TRBV15, the J call TRBJ2-1; D gene unclear. This TCR was recovered from a girl under 10 years old with congenital amegakaryocytic thrombocytopenia, due to receive a stem cell transplant. The material was PBMCs, obtained before TCRalphabeta/CD19-depleted stem cell transplant. DNA for the CDR3: TGTGCCACCAGCAAAGGGCCAGCTTCGTTTCCCAATGAGCAGTTCTTC. Amino acid sequence: CATSKGPASFPNEQFF.